Below, one T cell receptor beta chain is given with its context. Its antigen is currently not known. The input lacks base qualities; no much larger clone sits a single base away. High-throughput TCR beta sequencing profiled peripheral blood CD8+ and CD4+ T cells from healthy donors, Susac syndrome patients and multiple sclerosis patients. The healthy donors served as controls matched for age and sex. Bulk CD8+ and CD4+ T cells were purified magnetically by negative isolation, whereas CD8+ TEMRA cells were enriched by FACS. Blood was collected in EDTA tubes and processed within 24 hours, with PBMCs isolated through density gradient centrifugation. PBMCs intended for TCR sequencing were cryopreserved in liquid nitrogen and thawed later in a water bath at 37 degrees C. A purity of at least 90% was achieved for sorted or isolated CD4+, CD8+ and CD8+ TEMRA cells. Including cysteine and phenylalanine, the CDR3 has 17 amino acids. Only CDR3 DNA is held: 51 bases, read in frame from base 1. V is shortened by 0 bases, J by 5 bases, and the region joining them spans 15 bases. CDR1 SGHDT and CDR2 YYEEEE were looked up in the germline V gene.

The source of the sample is a study of CD8 T cells in Susac syndrome (dated by TCRdb to between 2017 and 2020). General notes on the study: The study used repertoire sequencing to test whether antigen drove CD8+ T cell activation and differentiation in Susac syndrome. Findings and caveats that apply to the study as a whole: The TCR sequencing and HLA analysis was acknowledged to have included a relatively small number of individuals.

RNA was extracted using the RNeasy kit, and about 0.5 to 1 ug of the RNA was reverse transcribed with random hexamers. TCR beta CDR3 regions were amplified with the immunoSEQ multiplex PCR assay covering 54 Vbeta and 13 Jbeta segments. Bias from PCR amplification was corrected by using a synthetic template baseline for primer optimization and for computational correction. Under the source paper's analysis protocol: Reads were annotated to V, D and J genes per IMGT and analyzed with immunoSEQ Analyzer, keeping only productive sequences. Clonality was calculated as one minus the Shannon entropy normalized by log2 of the number of productive unique sequences. Public and private clones were assessed among the 100 most prevalent clones of each patient and control. Susac-specific clones were defined as absent from healthy and MS cohorts, 850 to 1,300 published viral clones and other ImmuneACCESS disease sequences. The public reads were reanalyzed by TCRdb: fastp trimming at Q25, MiXCR alignment, in-frame beta chains only. Every distinct CDR3 protein forms one entry, paired with its most common genes and DNA. TCRdb's processing, not the authors', yielded these V and J calls. For this sample the table gives 150,000 to 200,000 distinct CDR3 sequences, of which 93% were detected only once. The top ten clones comprise 0.13% of the sample.

The sequencing input was CD4+ T cells from PBMCs. This receptor was identified in a human donor in good health. The chain employs TRBV5-6 and TRBJ1-6; the D gene is not confidently resolved. The CDR3 region reads CASSLAGSGFDNSPLHF. The base sequence is TGTGCCAGCAGCTTGGCCGGCTCGGGATTCGATAATTCACCCCTCCACTTT.